A selection of T cell receptor beta chains follows, all from one sample in a study of cytotoxic CD8 clonotypes in ibrutinib-treated CLL. Sequencing was performed with immunoSEQ multiplex PCR; in TCRdb, only in-frame clones are kept and a portion is missing. The sample includes approximately 150,000 clones, approximately 80% of them seen just once. The sample was PBMCs, taken after 12 months of ibrutinib treatment. These receptors originate from a human donor with chronic lymphocytic leukemia. Both conserved end residues are part of each CDR3. The D gene is left open where the match is weak. The size of a clone is reported for some rows only, either as once, few or many, or as a class for expanded clones.

V	size	J	D	DNA	CDR3
TRBV6-5	.	TRBJ1-5	.	TGTGCCAGCAGTTTCGGCAGGGCAAGTCAGCCCCAGCATTTT	CASSFGRASQPQHF
TRBV7-6	.	TRBJ2-7	.	TGTGCCAGCAGCTTGGGGGGCGGGGCCTACTACGAGCAGTACTTC	CASSLGGGAYYEQYF
TRBV5-1	.	TRBJ1-1	TRBD1	TGCGCCAGCAGCTTGGCCTCACAGGGGGAGGCGAACACTGAAGCTTTCTTT	CASSLASQGEANTEAFF
TRBV5-5	.	TRBJ2-7	TRBD2	TGTGCCAGCAGCCCCGATTTGCTAGCGGGATCCTACGAGCAGTACTTC	CASSPDLLAGSYEQYF
TRBV30	.	TRBJ2-7	.	TGTGCCTGGAGTGCTGGGGGGGAGCAGTACTTC	CAWSAGGEQYF
TRBV6-1	few	TRBJ2-7	.	TGTGCCAGCAGTGAAAGGGGTAGCTCCTACGAGCAGTACTTC	CASSERGSSYEQYF
TRBV28	.	TRBJ2-7	TRBD2	TGTGCCAGCAGTCCCCGGGGACTAGCGGCCTACGAGCAGTACTTC	CASSPRGLAAYEQYF
TRBV7-2	once	TRBJ2-3	TRBD2	TGTGCCAGCAGCTTAGGATTAGCGGGGGGGCAGGGAGATACGCAGTATTTT	CASSLGLAGGQGDTQYF
TRBV2	.	TRBJ2-7	.	TGTGCCAGCAGTGAAGAGTTTTCCTACGAGCAGTACTTC	CASSEEFSYEQYF
TRBV4-3	once	TRBJ2-2	TRBD1	TGCGCCAGCAGCCAGGCCCCGGGACAGGGATTCACCGGGGAGCTGTTTTTT	CASSQAPGQGFTGELFF
TRBV27	few	TRBJ1-4	.	TGTGCCAGCAGTTCGGGGACCGTCCTCAATGAAAAACTGTTTTTT	CASSSGTVLNEKLFF
TRBV4-2	.	TRBJ2-1	.	TGTGCCAGCAGCCTTACTCTAGGATCCTCCTACAATGAGCAGTTCTTC	CASSLTLGSSYNEQFF
TRBV18	once	TRBJ2-7	.	TGTGCCAGCTCACCGGGCAGGGGGGTCCCCTACGAGCAGTACTTC	CASSPGRGVPYEQYF
TRBV15	.	TRBJ1-5	.	TGTGCCACCAGCACTGACAGTAGCAATCAGCCCCAGCATTTT	CATSTDSSNQPQHF
TRBV12-5	.	TRBJ2-7	TRBD2	TGTGCTAGTGGTTTGGGGGACTACTACGGCTACGAGCAGTACTTC	CASGLGDYYGYEQYF
TRBV27	.	TRBJ2-7	TRBD2	TGTGCCAGCAGTTTTAACGGCGGGAGGGCTCGCTACGAGCAGTACTTC	CASSFNGGRARYEQYF
TRBV11-2	.	TRBJ1-1	.	TGTGCCAGCAGCTTAGAAAGGACAGCTAACACTGAAGCTTTCTTT	CASSLERTANTEAFF
TRBV16	.	TRBJ1-6	.	TGTGCCAGCAGCCAGGGGGGGACCTCACCCCTCCACTTT	CASSQGGTSPLHF
TRBV6-1	.	TRBJ1-5	.	TGTGCCAGCTCCGGGGCCGGGAAGCCCCAGCATTTT	CASSGAGKPQHF
TRBV7-7	.	TRBJ2-7	.	TGTGCCAGCAGTCCTCAGGGTTCCACCTACGAGCAGTACTTC	CASSPQGSTYEQYF
TRBV2	.	TRBJ2-3	.	TGTGCCAGCACAGGACACCTCCTATCCACAGATACGCAGTATTTT	CASTGHLLSTDTQYF
TRBV27	few	TRBJ2-1	.	TGTGCCAGCAGTTTATCGGCCGTAAATGAGCAGTTCTTC	CASSLSAVNEQFF
TRBV15	few	TRBJ2-1	TRBD2	TGTGCCACCAGTCAGACTAGCGGGAGACCTGGCGATGAGCAGTTCTTC	CATSQTSGRPGDEQFF
TRBV7-2	.	TRBJ2-3	TRBD2	TGTGCCAGCAGCTCGGGACTAGCGAGAACAGATACGCAGTATTTT	CASSSGLARTDTQYF
TRBV28	.	TRBJ2-5	TRBD1	TGTGCCAGCAGTTCCATACAGGGGCCCCAAGAGACCCAGTACTTC	CASSSIQGPQETQYF
TRBV27	.	TRBJ2-1	.	TGTGCCAGCAGCCGGGGGCAGGGATGGACCTACAATGAGCAGTTCTTC	CASSRGQGWTYNEQFF
TRBV9	.	TRBJ2-3	TRBD2	TGTGCCAGCAGCGCCGGGACTAGCGTTTCATGGGCAGATACGCAGTATTTT	CASSAGTSVSWADTQYF
TRBV28	.	TRBJ2-3	TRBD2	TGTGCCAGTCTTCTAGCGGGGCTCACAGATACGCAGTATTTT	CASLLAGLTDTQYF